Given below is one TCR beta chain in context. Participant ages covered about 18 to 89 years across 24 US areas. In the source study's methods: Using reference gene primer amplification, nucleated cell counts were estimated. TCRdb keeps only in-frame clones here, not all; method: immunoSEQ multiplex PCR. V and J calls and clone size are given by that table; D and trimming were obtained from the DNA. This table has approximately 290,000 clones, 80% to 95% appearing once. The data stem from a study of blood T cell repertoires in COVID-19. Looking at the study overall: Acute and convalescent COVID-19 specimens originated in the United States, Italy and Spain.

In germline, CDR1 is MDHEN, CDR2 SYDVKM. V lost 6 bases to trimming and J lost 10 bases; unmatched junction nucleotides: 8. The CDR3 is made up of 14 amino acids. The source of this sequence is a woman in her twenties or thirties who had recovered from COVID-19. The sample taken for sequencing was PBMCs or T cells enriched from blood (not recorded which). V usage is TRBV28 and J usage is TRBJ1-6, with TRBD1 identical over 8 bases. The CDR3 DNA is TGTGCCAGCAGGGTACAGGGGGGAGGGTCACCCCTCCACTTT. As protein: CASRVQGGGSPLHF.